This is a list of T cell receptor beta chains from one sample in a study of beta chain features in type 1 diabetes. Produced via immunoSEQ multiplex PCR; TCRdb's table is partial and in-frame only. The sample has about 740,000 clones, over 10% seen once; the top ten hold less than 0.025%. Sequencing was carried out using naive CD4+ T cells from blood. These receptors all come from a man between 18 and 35 years old with type 1 diabetes. Each CDR3 is given without its conserved first and last residue. Clone size appears in some rows only: once, few, many, or a class for an expanded clone.

j_gene: TRBJ2-5; v_gene: TRBV5-1; abundance: .; CDR3aa: ASSGGGSQETQY
j_gene: TRBJ2-2; v_gene: TRBV15; abundance: .; CDR3aa: ATSGGWLAGSNTGELF
j_gene: TRBJ1-6; v_gene: TRBV6-1; abundance: .; CDR3aa: ASSEMPAGLYNSPLH
j_gene: TRBJ2-7; v_gene: TRBV18; abundance: few; CDR3aa: ASSPGTDQEQY
j_gene: TRBJ2-7; v_gene: TRBV4-2; abundance: .; CDR3aa: ASSPGLATPPLEQY
j_gene: TRBJ2-2; v_gene: TRBV5-1; abundance: few; CDR3aa: ASSLQQNTGELF
j_gene: TRBJ1-2; v_gene: TRBV11-2; abundance: .; CDR3aa: ASSPGVLQGGDGYT
j_gene: TRBJ2-3; v_gene: TRBV11-2; abundance: few; CDR3aa: ASSSGTSTADTQY
j_gene: TRBJ2-2; v_gene: TRBV29-1; abundance: .; CDR3aa: SGFARQGELF
j_gene: TRBJ2-5; v_gene: TRBV19; abundance: .; CDR3aa: ASKPNGGRETQY
j_gene: TRBJ1-4; v_gene: TRBV28; abundance: .; CDR3aa: AISGSGEKLF
j_gene: TRBJ2-2; v_gene: TRBV9; abundance: .; CDR3aa: ASSVGQSANTGELF
j_gene: TRBJ1-2; v_gene: TRBV18; abundance: few; CDR3aa: ASSPRTGEGYT
j_gene: TRBJ2-1; v_gene: TRBV29-1; abundance: .; CDR3aa: SVEGTINEQF
j_gene: TRBJ1-2; v_gene: TRBV11-2; abundance: .; CDR3aa: ASSPYSGYGYT
j_gene: TRBJ2-5; v_gene: TRBV19; abundance: few; CDR3aa: ASSILAGLQETQY
j_gene: TRBJ1-1; v_gene: TRBV5-1; abundance: .; CDR3aa: ASSTDGMNTEAF
j_gene: TRBJ1-4; v_gene: TRBV29-1; abundance: few; CDR3aa: SAPDETGGEKLF
j_gene: TRBJ2-1; v_gene: TRBV28; abundance: few; CDR3aa: ASSLSGGIDDEQF
j_gene: TRBJ1-1; v_gene: TRBV18; abundance: few; CDR3aa: ASSRQSEAF
j_gene: TRBJ1-2; v_gene: TRBV28; abundance: few; CDR3aa: AIAGLYGYT
j_gene: TRBJ1-1; v_gene: TRBV6-1; abundance: few; CDR3aa: ASNEGLNTEAF
j_gene: TRBJ2-7; v_gene: TRBV6-1; abundance: few; CDR3aa: ASSEDSGPEQY
j_gene: TRBJ1-6; v_gene: TRBV6-5; abundance: once; CDR3aa: ASSPTNSPLH
j_gene: TRBJ1-4; v_gene: TRBV30; abundance: few; CDR3aa: AWSLQGGEKLF
j_gene: TRBJ1-5; v_gene: TRBV27; abundance: few; CDR3aa: ASSPFKAGVSNQPQH
j_gene: TRBJ1-6; v_gene: TRBV11-2; abundance: few; CDR3aa: ASSLAGTVNSPLH